The T cell receptor (beta chain) under discussion was sequenced for a study of cytomegalovirus exposure and HLA in healthy donors. Study in general: From 190 million or so T cells, an earlier analysis saw 110 million or so unique TCR beta sequences.

A remark on this clone: Its specificity is not known.

Broader study findings: Evidence from a later analysis indicated that most CMV-associated TCR beta chains looked HLA-restricted. In a later analysis, V- and J-gene trimming of beta chains associated with a DCLRE1C missense variant, replicated independently.

With 5 bases removed from V and 4 bases from J, the gap between germline ends came to 9 bases. The CDR3 is made up of 13 amino acids. Germline V lookup: CDR1 SQVTM, CDR2 ANQGSEA. The PCR made use of 60 Vbeta and 13 Jbeta primers. Clones were read by immunoSEQ multiplex PCR, and TCRdb kept only the in-frame ones, dropping some. Of over 110,000 clones in the sample, roughly 80% were seen once. Healthy donors of bone marrow made up the group. Sequencing was performed on PBMCs. The chain links TRBV29-1 to TRBJ2-6, with no clear D. This clonotype was obtained from a female donor in good health and CMV-seronegative. DNA of the CDR3: TGCAGCGTTTATTCGGAGGGGGCCAACGTCCTGACTTTC. It specifies CSVYSEGANVLTF.